One and the same sample provided the 14 T cell receptor beta chains below, sequenced in a study of blood T cells in healthy people across ages. The authors ran a second PCR of roughly 6 to 12 cycles using a sample-barcoded 5' primer and a J-beta primer mix. TCRdb reprocessed the 5' RACE reads via MiXCR and lists one record per CDR3 protein. The data contain 540,000 or so distinct CDR3 sequences, 40% to 55% of them singletons. The sequenced sample was blood. The receptors here all came from a man older than 75 in good health.

This clonotype is a singleton in its sample. The rearrangement links TRBV30 to TRBJ2-3; 9 bases fit TRBD1. This CDR3 has 13 residues. Germline lookup yields CDR1 GTSNPN and CDR2 SVGIG (reference sequence). After removal of 5 bases from V and 3 bases from J, the junction contained 3 bases not matched to a gene. CDR3 bases: TGTGCCTGGGGGACAGGGTGGACAGATACGCAGTATTTT. This gives the protein CAWGTGWTDTQYF. The full variable domain, its missing parts supplied by reference TRBV30 and TRBJ2-3, is SQTIHQWPATLVQPVGSPLSLECTVEGTSNPNLYWYRQAAGRGLQLLFYSVGIGQISSEVPQNLSASRPQDRQFILSSKKLLLSDSGFYLCAWGTGWTDTQYFGPGTRLTVL.

The rearrangement joins TRBV28 to TRBJ2-5; D possibly corresponds to TRBD1 (6 bases). The ends were cut back, 4 bases at V and 4 bases at J, with 13 bases in the middle. The V gene's germline CDR1 is MDHEN and CDR2 SYDVKM. This CDR3 is built from 14 residues. The CDR3 sequence is CASSSHREGETQYF. CDR3 DNA sequence: TGTGCCAGCAGTTCACACAGGGAAGGAGAGACCCAGTACTTC.

CDR3 protein: CASSPPSYEQFF. In nucleotides, the CDR3 is TGCGCCAGCAGCCCCCCTAGTTATGAGCAGTTCTTC. The chain has TRBV5-1 and TRBJ2-1; no clear D. CDR1 is SGHRS and CDR2 is YFSETQ in the germline V gene. V lost 4 bases and J 8 bases, leaving 10 bases between the germline ends. There are 12 residues in the CDR3. Full variable domain (outside the CDR3, taken from reference TRBV5-1 and TRBJ2-1): KAGVTQTPRYLIKTRGQQVTLSCSPISGHRSVSWYQQTPGQGLQFLFEYFSETQRNKGNFPGRFSGRQFSNSRSEMNVSTLELGDSALYLCASSPPSYEQFFGPGTRLTVL.

V is TRBV6-2 or TRBV6-3 and J is TRBJ2-4; D is unclear. This CDR3 spans 14 amino acids. In germline, CDR1 is MNHEY, CDR2 SVGEGT. Trimming cost V 6 bases and J 0 bases, with 9 bases left between them. The DNA for the CDR3 is TGTGCCAGCAGCCTACAACTAGCCAAAAACATTCAGTACTTC. Residues: CASSLQLAKNIQYF.

This chain uses TRBV12-3 or TRBV12-4 with TRBJ2-3, with D possibly matching TRBD1 (6 bases). V lost 3 bases and J lost 6, with 16 bases in between. There are 15 residues in the CDR3. CDR3 region: CASSFRQADSDTQYF. The CDR3 coding sequence is TGTGCCAGCAGTTTTCGACAGGCGGATTCGGATACGCAGTATTTT.

CDR3 amino acids: CASSTIAAQYF. The CDR3 coding sequence is TGTGCCAGCAGTACGATAGCGGCTCAGTACTTC. The rearrangement links TRBV6-2 or TRBV6-3 to TRBJ2-7; tentatively, D is TRBD2 (6 bases). Trimming pared 5 bases from V and 10 bases from J, leaving 12 bases between. CDR1 and CDR2 (germline): MNHEY, SVGEGT. The length of the CDR3 is 11 residues.

This CDR3 is CASRDGATYEQFF. In nucleotides, the CDR3 is TGTGCCAGCAGGGATGGCGCTACCTACGAGCAGTTCTTC. The V and J genes are TRBV6-2 or TRBV6-3 and TRBJ2-1, with D hard to call. Germline assignment: CDR1 MNHEY and CDR2 SVGEGT. The V end was cut by 6 bases, the J end by 10 bases, with 16 bases between. CDR3 length: 13 amino acids.

The J gene is TRBJ2-3, the V gene TRBV29-1; either TRBD1 or TRBD2 may fit D (5 bases each). V lost 6 bases and J 7 bases, leaving 17 bases between the germline ends. CDR1 is SQVTM, CDR2 ANQGSEA, per germline. This CDR3 comprises 13 residues. CDR3 loop: CSVHGRERNTQYF. DNA of the CDR3: TGCAGCGTCCATGGCAGGGAGAGGAATACGCAGTATTTT.

The chain recombines TRBV20-1 with TRBJ2-1; D not resolved. Germline values: CDR1 DFQATT, CDR2 SNEGSKA (reference sequence). The CDR3 spans 12 residues. V dropped 2 bases and J dropped 11 bases, with 13 bases sitting between them. The CDR3 loop is CSARSRLTQQFF. The CDR3 DNA reads as TGCAGTGCTAGATCCCGTCTTACTCAGCAGTTCTTC.

The chain employs TRBV15 and TRBJ1-2, with D unresolved. Germline V gene data show CDR1 as LNHNV and CDR2 as YYDKDF (reference sequence). V was cut by 0 bases and J by 4 bases, with 12 bases left in between. The CDR3 is 15 amino acids. Here the CDR3 reads CATSREIQPSYGYTF. CDR3 coding DNA: TGTGCCACCAGCAGAGAGATCCAACCTTCCTATGGCTACACCTTC.

V and J are TRBV27 and TRBJ2-3; D is unclear. Germline V gene data show CDR1 as MNHEY and CDR2 as SMNVEV (reference sequence). The CDR3 is 13 amino acids. Trimming left V 5 bases short and J 2 bases short, with 8 bases between. Written as DNA, the CDR3 is TGTGCCAGCAGTATATATACCACAGATACGCAGTATTTT. Its protein product is CASSIYTTDTQYF.

The rearrangement joins TRBV20-1 to TRBJ2-6; possible D gene TRBD2, 6 bases. The CDR3 consists of 16 residues. Deletions cut 1 base from V and 2 bases from J, with 12 bases between. Germline CDR1 reads DFQATT; CDR2 reads SNEGSKA (reference sequence). The CDR3 sequence: CSARGAREAGANVLTF. CDR3 DNA: TGCAGTGCTAGAGGAGCGAGGGAGGCTGGGGCCAACGTCCTGACTTTC.

The sample holds a few counts of this clonotype. The chain is built from TRBV3-1 and TRBJ2-7; TRBD1 matches at 9 bases. This CDR3 is 15 amino acids long. In germline, CDR1 is LGHDT, CDR2 YNNKEL (reference sequence). J lost 5 bases, V lost 6 bases, and 11 bases had no gene match. The CDR3 region is CASSPRDRVGNEQYF. The CDR3, as DNA: TGTGCCAGCAGTCCCCGGGACAGGGTAGGTAACGAGCAGTACTTC.

The chain uses TRBV7-2 and TRBJ1-5; tentatively, D is TRBD1 (6 bases). The CDR3 runs to 15 residues. CDR1 and CDR2 (germline): SGHTA, FQGNSA. Trimming took 5 bases from V and 1 from J, leaving 12 bases between them. This chain's CDR3 is CASSAGQRSNQPQHF. CDR3 sequence (DNA): TGTGCCAGCAGCGCCGGACAGCGGAGCAATCAGCCCCAGCATTTT.